Listed below are T cell receptor beta chains from one sample, sequenced in a study of cytomegalovirus exposure and HLA in healthy donors. Profiling relied on immunoSEQ multiplex PCR, and the TCRdb table lists in-frame clones only, not all of them. In the table there are about 140,000 clones, more than 70% of which are singletons. Source material: PBMCs. These receptors all stem from a man in his fifties or sixties in good health and CMV-seropositive. CDR3s include the opening cysteine and the closing phenylalanine or tryptophan. A D gene is named only where the DNA matches it firmly. Not every row has a clone size; where given, it reads once, few, many or a size class.

.	few	TRBV6-5	TRBJ2-7	TGTGCCAGCAGTTCGACAGCAGCCTCGAAGTACGAGCAGTACTTC	CASSSTAASKYEQYF
.	.	TRBV27	TRBJ1-3	TGTGCCAGCAGAAGAAAGGGGAACCTCGGGAACACCATATATTTT	CASRRKGNLGNTIYF
.	few	TRBV5-6	TRBJ1-6	TGTGCCAGCAGCTTAGGGCCGAGACTATCCTCACCCCTCCACTTT	CASSLGPRLSSPLHF
.	.	TRBV19	TRBJ1-5	TGTGCCAGTAGTATCATCGGACAGAAGCAGTATCAGCCCCAGCATTTT	CASSIIGQKQYQPQHF
.	.	TRBV11-3	TRBJ2-3	TGTGCCAGCAGGAGGGATTCAGATACGCAGTATTTT	CASRRDSDTQYF
TRBD1	.	TRBV4-1	TRBJ1-4	TGCGCCAGCAGCCAAACCCAGTGGACAGGGGGCGATCACCTTGGAAAACTGTTTTTT	CASSQTQWTGGDHLGKLFF
TRBD1	.	TRBV12-5	TRBJ1-5	TGTGCTAGTGGTCCCCCGGGACAGTCCAATCAGCCCCAGCATTTT	CASGPPGQSNQPQHF
TRBD1	.	TRBV10-3	TRBJ2-7	TGTGCCATCAGTGAGTCCCAGACAGGGGTCTACGAGCAGTACTTC	CAISESQTGVYEQYF
TRBD1	.	TRBV6-5	TRBJ2-1	TGTGCCAGCAGTTCCGACAGGGGGACCTACAATGAGCAGTTCTTC	CASSSDRGTYNEQFF
TRBD2	.	TRBV27	TRBJ2-5	TGTGCCAGCAGTTTGACTAGCGGGGCCGGGGAGACCCAGTACTTC	CASSLTSGAGETQYF
.	few	TRBV18	TRBJ2-3	TGTGCCAGCTCACCACCGGTCAGGACAGATACGCAGTATTTT	CASSPPVRTDTQYF
.	.	TRBV4-1	TRBJ1-1	TGCGCCAGCAGCCAAGAGGGCAGGGCGAACACTGAAGCTTTCTTT	CASSQEGRANTEAFF
.	.	TRBV5-1	TRBJ2-3	TGCGCCAGCAGCTTCCCAGGCCAGATCACAGATACGCAGTATTTT	CASSFPGQITDTQYF
.	.	TRBV6-1	TRBJ1-2	TGTGCCAGCTCCGCTTACATTGGCTACACCTTC	CASSAYIGYTF
TRBD2	.	TRBV29-1	TRBJ2-3	TGCAGCGTTGAAGATCCGGTAGCGGGTCCAGATACGCAGTATTTT	CSVEDPVAGPDTQYF
.	.	TRBV11-2	TRBJ2-2	TGTGCCAGCAGCTTGGAGGTCTTAAACACCGGGGAGCTGTTTTTT	CASSLEVLNTGELFF
.	few	TRBV6-5	TRBJ1-1	TGTGCCACCCACGGGGGTCCTCACACTGAAGCTTTCTTT	CATHGGPHTEAFF
.	once	TRBV18	TRBJ2-3	TGTGCCAGCTCTCCCGGGGGAACAGATACGCAGTATTTT	CASSPGGTDTQYF
.	.	TRBV7-9	TRBJ1-2	TGTGCCAGCAGCTTAAGTGAGGGTGCCTCGGACACCTTC	CASSLSEGASDTF
.	.	TRBV12-5	TRBJ2-7	TGTGCTAGTGGTCCCGACAGGAACGAGCAGTACTTC	CASGPDRNEQYF
.	.	TRBV2	TRBJ1-1	TGTGCCAGCAAAAATACGGTCGAAGCTTTCTTT	CASKNTVEAFF
.	.	TRBV28	TRBJ1-3	TGTGCCAGCAGCCCCCCAGGGTGGGGAAACACCATATATTTT	CASSPPGWGNTIYF
TRBD2	.	TRBV19	TRBJ2-5	TGTGCCAGTAGTGATGGACTAGCGGTCCAAGAGACCCAGTACTTC	CASSDGLAVQETQYF
.	few	TRBV4-2	TRBJ1-4	TGTGCCAGCAGCCAAGGGGACTTTGCAACTAATGAAAAACTGTTTTTT	CASSQGDFATNEKLFF
TRBD1	once	TRBV7-2	TRBJ1-2	TGTGCCAGCAGCTTAGCGAGGGGACAGGGGGCAGGGGGCTACACCTTC	CASSLARGQGAGGYTF
.	.	TRBV12-5	TRBJ1-1	TGTGCTAGCGTTCGAGACAGGTTGTACACTGAAGCTTTCTTT	CASVRDRLYTEAFF
TRBD1	.	TRBV4-1	TRBJ1-6	TGCGCCAGCAGCCTGACAGGGAATAATTCACCCCTCCACTTT	CASSLTGNNSPLHF
TRBD2	.	TRBV11-1	TRBJ2-1	TGTGCCAGCAGCTTATTTAGGACTAGCGGGGGAAGGAATGAGCAGTTCTTC	CASSLFRTSGGRNEQFF
.	.	TRBV30	TRBJ2-5	TGTGCCTGGAGGGCTGGTGAGGGGGGGGCACAAGAGACCCAGTACTTC	CAWRAGEGGAQETQYF
TRBD1	.	TRBV2	TRBJ2-1	TGTGCCAGCAGTACCCGGGACAGGACAAGGAGCGAGCAGTTCTTC	CASSTRDRTRSEQFF
.	.	TRBV6-5	TRBJ1-2	TGTGCCAGCAGCCGGGGGGGTCTGAACTATGGCTACACCTTC	CASSRGGLNYGYTF
.	.	TRBV21-1	TRBJ2-2	TGTGCCAGCAGCCGAAAGAGACAGAACACCGGGGAGCTGTTTTTT	CASSRKRQNTGELFF
TRBD1	.	TRBV18	TRBJ2-3	TGTGCCAGCTCACCACCCACAGGGGGCACAGATACGCAGTATTTT	CASSPPTGGTDTQYF
.	.	TRBV4-3	TRBJ1-4	TGCGCCAGCAGCACCCGGGGAGGTAATGAAAAACTGTTTTTT	CASSTRGGNEKLFF
TRBD1	.	TRBV18	TRBJ1-3	TGTGCCAGCTCACCACCGGGACAGGCTGGAAACACCATATATTTT	CASSPPGQAGNTIYF
.	.	TRBV6-1	TRBJ2-7	TGTGCCAGCAGTGCATTGGGCGGGGGCTTCGTCGAGGAGCAGTACTTC	CASSALGGGFVEEQYF
.	.	TRBV29-1	TRBJ1-5	TGCAGCGTTTCTTCAGGGGCTTGGGGCAATCAGCCCCAGCATTTT	CSVSSGAWGNQPQHF
TRBD1	.	TRBV5-6	TRBJ1-4	TGTGCCAGCAGCTTTGGACAGGGTGTGGAAAAACTGTTTTTT	CASSFGQGVEKLFF
.	.	TRBV29-1	TRBJ2-1	TGCAGCGGAACTAGAAATAGGGCGGTCAATGAGCAGTTCTTC	CSGTRNRAVNEQFF
.	.	TRBV9	TRBJ1-2	TGTGCCAGCAGCGCATCCGGGGGCTACACCTTC	CASSASGGYTF
TRBD2	.	TRBV9	TRBJ2-1	TGTGCCAGCAGCGTCCTCACTAGCGGGGCCTACAATGAGCAGTTCTTC	CASSVLTSGAYNEQFF
.	.	TRBV6-1	TRBJ2-7	TGTGCCAGCAATTCCCTCGACAGGACCACCTACGAGCAGTACTTC	CASNSLDRTTYEQYF
.	.	TRBV10-3	TRBJ2-7	TGTGCCATCAAGGGTGCGACTAGTGAGCAGTACTTC	CAIKGATSEQYF
.	.	TRBV5-6	TRBJ1-2	TGTGCCAGCAAAGTGGGGGGGATTAATGGTGGCTACACCTTC	CASKVGGINGGYTF
TRBD1	few	TRBV11-2	TRBJ2-7	TGTGCCAGTCTCCCCCATTGGGAACAGGGGAACGAGCAGTACTTC	CASLPHWEQGNEQYF
.	.	TRBV4-1	TRBJ2-7	TGCGCCAGCAGTCCCGCGGTCCCAAACTACGAGCAGTACTTC	CASSPAVPNYEQYF
TRBD1	.	TRBV2	TRBJ2-2	TGTGCCAGCAGCTACGACAGGGTGGTGACCGGGGAGCTGTTTTTT	CASSYDRVVTGELFF
.	.	TRBV5-1	TRBJ2-3	TGCGCCAGCAGCTTAGCGGGTCAAAGCACAGATACGCAGTATTTT	CASSLAGQSTDTQYF